These 15 T cell receptor beta chains originate from one sample sequenced in a study of blood T cell repertoires in COVID-19 (dated by TCRdb to 2018 to 2020). Library method: the immunoSEQ multiplex PCR assay. Held by TCRdb, this immuneACCESS table contains in-frame sequences only and omits some clones. Under half of the omission traces to an unresolved V gene where checked; the cause of the rest is unknown. The sample profile shows about 250,000 clones; 88% of them were found once. The top ten clonotypes cover approximately 3% of the sample. The material sequenced was PBMCs or T cells enriched from blood (not recorded which). Source of these receptors: a woman between 45 and 60 years old who had recovered from COVID-19.

CDR3 residues: CASSLVDVETQYF. CDR3 bases: TGTGCCAGCAGCTTAGTAGATGTGGAGACCCAGTACTTC. The chain joins TRBV7-8 to TRBJ2-5; D remains ambiguous. The CDR3 loop spans 13 amino acids. Trimming stripped 1 base from V and 5 bases from J, with 8 bases between. Germline V gene sequence: CDR1 SGHVS, CDR2 FQNEAQ. The full variable domain, in which reference TRBV7-8 and TRBJ2-5 provide the parts outside the CDR3, is GAGVSQSPRYKVAKRGQDVALRCDPISGHVSLFWYQQALGQGPEFLTYFQNEAQLDKSGLPSDRFFAERPEGSVSTLKIQRTQQEDSAVYLCASSLVDVETQYFGPGTRLLVL.

The genes are TRBV24-1 and TRBJ1-2; the D is unclear. Germline CDR1 is KGHDR and CDR2 is SFDVKD. The CDR3 has 12 amino acids. V lost 4 bases and J 4 bases, leaving 6 bases between the germline ends. The CDR3 coding sequence is TGTGCCACCAGTGAGGGCAGCTATGGCTACACCTTC. Amino acid sequence: CATSEGSYGYTF.

V is TRBV24-1 and J is TRBJ2-5, with 9 bases identical to TRBD1. The CDR3 totals 15 residues. The ends lost 9 bases at V and 6 bases at J; junction bases unmatched: 13. Looked up from germline, CDR1 is KGHDR and CDR2 is SFDVKD. In DNA, the CDR3 is TGTGCCACCGGAGAAGGGACAGGGTTGGGCAAGACCCAGTACTTC. It codes for CATGEGTGLGKTQYF.

This clone was counted a few times. This chain joins TRBV27 and TRBJ1-6, with D perhaps TRBD1 (6 bases). Trimming left V 2 bases short and J 5 bases short, with 10 bases between. CDR1 is MNHEY, CDR2 SMNVEV, per germline (reference sequence). The CDR3 runs to 15 residues. This chain's CDR3 is CASSLRRQDNSPLHF. In DNA form, the CDR3 reads TGTGCCAGCAGTTTAAGGAGACAGGATAATTCACCCCTCCACTTT.

The chain uses TRBV7-9 and TRBJ1-2; 8 bases match TRBD1. Germline V gene lookup returns CDR1 SEHNR and CDR2 FQNEAQ (reference sequence). The CDR3 sequence is 15 residues long. V gave up 5 bases and J gave up 3 bases; unmatched junction bases: 8. As DNA, the CDR3 is TGTGCCAGCAGCACTGGACAGGGACACTACTATGGCTACACCTTC. This sequence encodes CASSTGQGHYYGYTF.

CDR3 DNA sequence: TGTGCCAGCAGCTTACGAGGAGAGAGGAACACTGAAGCTTTCTTT. Its protein product is CASSLRGERNTEAFF. This sequence joins TRBV5-8 and TRBJ1-1; D remains unclear. With 2 bases removed from V and 1 base from J, the gap between germline ends came to 12 bases. The CDR3 consists of 15 residues. CDR1 SGHTS and CDR2 YDEGEE come from the germline V gene.

The J gene is TRBJ1-6, the V gene TRBV19, with no clear D. The length of the CDR3 is 14 residues. V was pared by 5 bases and J by 8 bases, with 13 bases between. The V gene's germline CDR1 is LNHDA and CDR2 SQIVND (reference sequence). CDR3 sequence: CASSVRGGDSPLHF. The DNA of the CDR3 is TGTGCCAGTAGTGTCCGGGGTGGCGATTCACCCCTCCACTTT.

The V gene is TRBV2, the J gene TRBJ1-1; maybe TRBD1 (6 bases). In germline, CDR1 is SNHLY, CDR2 FYNNEI. CDR3 length equals 13 residues. V lost 8 bases, J lost 2 bases, and 12 bases lay in between. CDR3: CASHGQQNTEAFF. DNA of the CDR3: TGTGCCAGCCACGGACAGCAAAACACTGAAGCTTTCTTT.

The genes are TRBV18 and TRBJ1-3; the D gene is possibly TRBD1 (5 bases). Germline CDR1 and CDR2: KGHSH and LQKENI. This CDR3 comprises 15 residues. V lost 3 bases, J lost 11 bases, and 20 bases lay in between. CDR3 sequence: CASSPLGRAERSIYF. CDR3 nucleotide sequence: TGTGCCAGCTCACCCCTCGGCAGGGCTGAAAGGTCCATATATTTT.

The chain couples TRBV6-5 to TRBJ1-2, with D perhaps TRBD1 (6 bases). This CDR3 has 13 residues. Trimming took 8 bases from V and 4 from J, leaving 14 bases between them. Germline-derived CDR1 and CDR2 are MNHEY and SVGAGI. For the CDR3, the DNA is TGTGCCAGCGGGGACATTGCCCTCTATGGCTACACCTTC. Amino acids: CASGDIALYGYTF.

The chain uses TRBV28 and TRBJ1-2, with a weak D call TRBD1 (5 bases). Trimming stripped 10 bases from V and 6 bases from J, with 18 bases between. CDR1 is MDHEN, CDR2 SYDVKM, per germline. This CDR3 has 13 residues. DNA of the CDR3: TGTGCCACCTTTGGTATTACAGGAGATGGCTACACCTTC. Translated: CATFGITGDGYTF.

J is TRBJ1-5 and V is TRBV7-2; D is possibly TRBD1 (5 bases). V shed 4 bases and J shed 3 bases, with 7 bases lying between them. Germline V lookup: CDR1 SGHTA, CDR2 FQGNSA. This CDR3 has 13 amino acids. The CDR3 coding sequence is TGTGCCAGCAGCTCAGGGCCCAATCAGCCCCAGCATTTT. Protein product: CASSSGPNQPQHF.

The rearrangement uses TRBV28 and TRBJ1-4; TRBD1 matches 7 bases. V was clipped by 5 bases and J by 4 bases; unmatched bases: 7. The CDR3 is 15 residues long. Germline V CDR1 and CDR2: MDHEN, SYDVKM. The CDR3, as DNA: TGTGCCAGCAGTGGGGGACAGATTGTTAATGAAAAACTGTTTTTT. This gives the protein CASSGGQIVNEKLFF.

V gene TRBV6-4 combines with J gene TRBJ2-3; a weak D match, TRBD2 (5 bases). The CDR3 is made up of 15 amino acids. Germline-derived CDR1 and CDR2 are MRHNA and SNTAGT. V dropped 0 bases and J dropped 4 bases, with 11 bases sitting between them. This CDR3 is CASSDSPLASDTQYF. CDR3 nucleotide sequence: TGTGCCAGCAGTGACTCTCCCCTAGCTTCAGATACGCAGTATTTT.

V and J are TRBV3-1 (or the pseudogene TRBV3-2) and TRBJ1-2; 8 bases agree with TRBD1. The CDR3 loop spans 15 amino acids. The V gene's germline CDR1 is LGHDT and CDR2 YNNKEL (reference sequence). The ends lost 2 bases at V and 2 bases at J; junction bases unmatched: 4. The CDR3 sequence is CASSQPGTGNYGYTF. As DNA, the CDR3 is TGTGCCAGCAGCCAACCCGGGACAGGCAACTATGGCTACACCTTC.